The source of this TCR beta chain is a study of cytomegalovirus exposure and HLA in healthy donors. Germline-derived CDR1 and CDR2 are SGHTA and FQGNSA. J lost 19 bases, V lost 3 bases, and 12 bases had no gene match. The CDR3 extends over 13 amino acids. Study-wide findings and caveats: Other equally common chains were less clonally expanded than HLA-associated TCR beta chains, a later analysis showed. Data from an earlier analysis indicated that most TCR beta V segments were productive either about 90% or about 30% of the time.

Concerning this clone: Its target is not known.

A multiplex PCR was run with 60 Vbeta primers and 13 Jbeta primers. Per the study methods: Some 11 million of the roughly 80 million unique TCR beta chains counted in a later analysis were shared. Here immunoSEQ multiplex PCR was the method, and the copy in TCRdb shows in-frame clones only, minus some. V and J calls and clone size are given by that table; D and trimming were obtained from the DNA. The top ten hold roughly 1.3% of the sample, which has about 160,000 clones, roughly 85% seen once. This clonotype was sampled from a woman between 50 and 59 years old in good health and CMV-seronegative. Sequences were obtained from PBMCs. This chain uses TRBV7-2 with TRBJ1-6, with TRBD1 matching 7 bases. The CDR3 DNA is TGTGCCAGCAGCTTCACACCCACGGGACAGTCACACTTT. Its protein is CASSFTPTGQSHF.